Reported below is one T cell receptor (beta chain). Its specificity is unknown. J was trimmed by 8 bases and V by 3 bases; bases with no gene match: 5. The CDR3 contains 14 residues. Germline-derived CDR1 and CDR2 are SGHRS and YFSETQ. This sample stems from a study of cytomegalovirus exposure and HLA in healthy donors. Overall study: A previous analysis identified 100 million or so unique TCR beta sequences derived from around 180 million T cells.

A multiplex PCR was run with 60 Vbeta primers and 13 Jbeta primers. Measured with immunoSEQ multiplex PCR; TCRdb has only the in-frame clones, and not every one. Of under 200,000 clones in the sample, approximately 86% were seen once. Overall study findings and caveats: According to an earlier analysis, most TCR beta V segments yielded productive rearrangements about 87% or about 30% of the time. It was approximately 150 TCR beta chains that were listed as cytomegalovirus-associated.

The TCR sequence derives from a boy aged 2 to 10 in good health and CMV-seronegative. V gene TRBV5-1 combines with J gene TRBJ1-4; TRBD1 agrees at 9 bases. The sample was PBMCs. CDR3 in amino acids: CASSWGQGGEKLFF. CDR3 nucleotide sequence: TGCGCCAGCAGCTGGGGACAGGGAGGGGAAAAACTGTTTTTT.